The present T cell receptor beta chain was sequenced within a study of blood T cell repertoires in COVID-19. The CDR3 has 14 residues. Germline V gives CDR1 MNHNS, CDR2 SASEGT. Trimming took 3 bases from V and 1 from J, leaving 9 bases between them. Only in-frame clones appear in the TCRdb table, and some are missing; sequencing was by immunoSEQ multiplex PCR. The profile shows about 380,000 clones, roughly 90% of them singletons. Source material: PBMCs or T cells enriched from blood (not recorded which). This receptor was identified in a woman aged 30 to 39 who had recovered from COVID-19. The rearrangement joins TRBV6-1 to TRBJ1-1; perhaps TRBD1 as D (6 bases). CDR3 in DNA: TGTGCCAGCAGTGACAGGGGCGAGAACACTGAAGCTTTCTTT. Protein sequence: CASSDRGENTEAFF.